This T cell receptor beta chain was sequenced during a study of human T cells and chemical hapten exposure. The sample's time point: patch test 1, 2 weeks after DPC sensitization. Treatment meaning: therapeutic diphenylcyclopropenone sensitization with weekly scalp DPC. Unfractionated whole blood was the source of the extracted total RNA. General observations from the study: A positive correlation with patch test score was shown by PT1 expanded TCR counts. No alteration of TCRs above 1 in 1000 frequency was seen with DPC sensitization.

This clonotype has just a few counts. What it recognizes is unknown. Germline CDR1 and CDR2: MNHEY and SVGEGT. The CDR3 length is 9 residues. The V end was cut by 9 bases, the J end by 3 bases, with 3 bases between. TCRdb redid the calling of the RACE reads with MiXCR, one entry per CDR3 protein. The sample contains approximately 100,000 distinct CDR3 sequences, 11% of which appear only once. The receptor was isolated from a woman aged 40 to 49 with alopecia areata. Some clones in this sample may be carry-over from other donors' samples. The starting material was whole blood, obtained in connection with sensitization to the hapten diphenylcyclopropenone (DPC). This sequence joins TRBV6-2 or TRBV6-3 and TRBJ2-7; no definite D call. The CDR3 loop reads CARNYEQYF. The CDR3 coding sequence is TGTGCCAGAAACTACGAGCAGTACTTC.